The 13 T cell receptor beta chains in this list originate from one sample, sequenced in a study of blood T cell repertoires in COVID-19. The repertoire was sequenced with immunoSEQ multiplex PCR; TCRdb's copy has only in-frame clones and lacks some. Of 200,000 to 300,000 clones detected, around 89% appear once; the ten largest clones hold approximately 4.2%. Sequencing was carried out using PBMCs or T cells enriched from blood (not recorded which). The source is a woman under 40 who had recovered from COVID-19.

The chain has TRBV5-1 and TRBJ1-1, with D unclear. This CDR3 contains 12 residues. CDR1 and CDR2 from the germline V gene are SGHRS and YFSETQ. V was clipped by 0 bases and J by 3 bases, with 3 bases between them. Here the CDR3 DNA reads TGCGCCAGCAGCTTGGCAGACACTGAAGCTTTCTTT. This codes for CASSLADTEAFF.

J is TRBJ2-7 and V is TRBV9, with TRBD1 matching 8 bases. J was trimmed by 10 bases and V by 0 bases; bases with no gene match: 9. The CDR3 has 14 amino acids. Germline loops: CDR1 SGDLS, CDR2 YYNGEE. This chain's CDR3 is CASSVGQGASLQYF. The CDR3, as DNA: TGTGCCAGCAGCGTAGGTCAGGGGGCATCCCTCCAGTACTTC.

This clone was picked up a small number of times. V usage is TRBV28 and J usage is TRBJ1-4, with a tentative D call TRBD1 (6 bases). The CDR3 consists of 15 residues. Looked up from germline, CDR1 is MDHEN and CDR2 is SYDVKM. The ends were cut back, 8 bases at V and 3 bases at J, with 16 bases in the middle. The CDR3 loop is CASRLPTGSNEKLFF. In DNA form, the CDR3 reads TGTGCCAGCCGACTCCCCACAGGGTCTAATGAAAAACTGTTTTTT.

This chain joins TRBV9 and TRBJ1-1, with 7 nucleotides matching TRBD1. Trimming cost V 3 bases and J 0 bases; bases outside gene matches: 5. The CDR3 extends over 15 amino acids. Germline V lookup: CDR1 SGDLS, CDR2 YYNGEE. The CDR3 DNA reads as TGTGCCAGCAGCGGATACAGGGGACTGAACACTGAAGCTTTCTTT. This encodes CASSGYRGLNTEAFF.

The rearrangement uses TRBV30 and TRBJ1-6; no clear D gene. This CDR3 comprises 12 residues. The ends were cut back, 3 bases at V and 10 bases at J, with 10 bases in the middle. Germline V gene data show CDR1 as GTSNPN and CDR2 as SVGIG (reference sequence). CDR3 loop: CAWSPRGSPLHF. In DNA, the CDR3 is TGTGCCTGGAGCCCCCGGGGATCACCCCTCCACTTT. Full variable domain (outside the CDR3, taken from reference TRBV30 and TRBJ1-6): SQTIHQWPATLVQPVGSPLSLECTVEGTSNPNLYWYRQAAGRGLQLLFYSVGIGQISSEVPQNLSASRPQDRQFILSSKKLLLSDSGFYLCAWSPRGSPLHFGNGTRLTVT.

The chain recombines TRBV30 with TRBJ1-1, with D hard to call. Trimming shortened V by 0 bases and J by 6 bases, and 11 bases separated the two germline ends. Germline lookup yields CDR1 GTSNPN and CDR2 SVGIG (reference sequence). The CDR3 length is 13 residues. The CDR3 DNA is TGTGCCTGGAGTGTAGGGAGAGGCGCTGAAGCTTTCTTT. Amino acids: CAWSVGRGAEAFF.

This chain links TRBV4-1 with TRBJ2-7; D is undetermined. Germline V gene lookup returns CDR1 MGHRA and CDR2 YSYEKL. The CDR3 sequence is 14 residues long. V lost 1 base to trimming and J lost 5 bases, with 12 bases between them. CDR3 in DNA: TGCGCCAGCAGCCAAGGGCCCATTGCAGACGAGCAGTACTTC. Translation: CASSQGPIADEQYF.

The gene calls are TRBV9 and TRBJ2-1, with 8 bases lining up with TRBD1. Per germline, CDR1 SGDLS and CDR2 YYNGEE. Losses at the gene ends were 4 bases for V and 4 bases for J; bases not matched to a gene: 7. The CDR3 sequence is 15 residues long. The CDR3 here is CASSIRQGRYNEQFF. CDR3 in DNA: TGTGCCAGCAGCATACGACAGGGGCGTTACAATGAGCAGTTCTTC.

CDR3 sequence: CSVERQGPDTQYF. In DNA, the CDR3 is TGCAGCGTTGAAAGACAGGGTCCAGATACGCAGTATTTT. The chain employs TRBV29-1 and TRBJ2-3, with 7 bases identical to TRBD1. V shed 2 bases, J shed 4 bases, and the junction held 3 bases outside the gene matches. The germline gives CDR1 SQVTM, CDR2 ANQGSEA. This CDR3 contains 13 residues.

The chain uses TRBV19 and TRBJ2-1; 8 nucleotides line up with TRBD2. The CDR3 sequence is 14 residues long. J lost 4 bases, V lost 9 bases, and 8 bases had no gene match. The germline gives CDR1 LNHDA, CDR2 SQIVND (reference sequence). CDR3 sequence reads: CASSGGVPYNEQFF. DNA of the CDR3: TGTGCCAGCTCGGGGGGGGTCCCTTACAATGAGCAGTTCTTC.

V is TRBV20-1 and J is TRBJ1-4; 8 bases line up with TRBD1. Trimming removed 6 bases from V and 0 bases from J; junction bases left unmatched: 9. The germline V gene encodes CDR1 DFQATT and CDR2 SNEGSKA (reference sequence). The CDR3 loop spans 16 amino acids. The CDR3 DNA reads TGCAGTGCCAGTTCCCGACAGGGGTCAACTAATGAAAAACTGTTTTTT. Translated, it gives CSASSRQGSTNEKLFF.

CDR3 DNA sequence: TGTGCCAGCAGCTTAACGAGCCTTGTCATCGGGCAGTTCTTC. Its protein is CASSLTSLVIGQFF. The V gene is TRBV7-2, the J gene TRBJ2-1, with D uncertain. V gave up 2 bases and J gave up 12 bases, with 17 bases separating them. This CDR3 region has 14 residues. Germline V gene data show CDR1 as SGHTA and CDR2 as FQGNSA.

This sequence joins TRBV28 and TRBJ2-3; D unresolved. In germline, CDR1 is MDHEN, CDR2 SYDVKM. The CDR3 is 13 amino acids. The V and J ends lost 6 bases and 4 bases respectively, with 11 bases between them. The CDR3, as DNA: TGTGCCAGCAGAAAACCTCCGGCAGATACGCAGTATTTT. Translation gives CASRKPPADTQYF.